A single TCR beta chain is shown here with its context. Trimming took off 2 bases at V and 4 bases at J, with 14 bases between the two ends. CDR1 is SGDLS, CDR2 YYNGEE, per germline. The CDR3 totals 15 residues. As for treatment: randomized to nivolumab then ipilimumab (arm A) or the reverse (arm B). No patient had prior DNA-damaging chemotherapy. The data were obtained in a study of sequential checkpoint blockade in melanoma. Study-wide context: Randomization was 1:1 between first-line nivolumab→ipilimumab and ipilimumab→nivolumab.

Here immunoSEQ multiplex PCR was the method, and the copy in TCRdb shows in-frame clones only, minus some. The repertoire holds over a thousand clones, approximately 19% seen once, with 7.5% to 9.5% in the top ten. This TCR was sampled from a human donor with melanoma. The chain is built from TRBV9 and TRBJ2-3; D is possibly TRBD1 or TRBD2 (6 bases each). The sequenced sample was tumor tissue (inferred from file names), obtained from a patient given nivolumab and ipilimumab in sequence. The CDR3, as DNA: TGTGCCAGCAGCGTTGGGGGGCTTGAGTCAGATACGCAGTATTTT. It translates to CASSVGGLESDTQYF.